The 7 T cell receptor beta chains listed next were all sequenced from one sample in a study of blood T cell repertoires in COVID-19 (dated by TCRdb to about 2020). Libraries were prepared through the immunoSEQ multiplex PCR assay. The source is immuneACCESS, and TCRdb retained only in-frame sequences with V and J called. Part of the clones is not carried over; for the studies checked, unresolved V genes explain less than half of this, and the remainder is unexplained. The sample has about 130,000 clones on record, 75% to 90% of them singletons. The ten largest clones capture around 4.1% of the sample. Sequenced input: peripheral blood. The receptors were gathered from a human donor in a cohort sampled during active COVID-19.

V and J are TRBV1 and TRBJ2-7; the D segment call TRBD1 is taken from the table without a DNA check. TRBV1 is an annotated pseudogene. This CDR3 comprises 17 residues. CDR3 loop: CTSSRVLSWTNGYEQYV. CDR3 coding DNA: TGCACCAGCAGCCGGGTGTTGAGCTGGACAAACGGGTACGAGCAGTACGTC.

The rearrangement uses TRBV5-1 and TRBJ2-1; tentatively, D is TRBD1 (7 bases). Germline-derived CDR1 and CDR2 are SGHRS and YFSETQ. Trimming removed 0 bases at V and 8 bases at J, with 12 bases between. The CDR3 loop spans 14 amino acids. CDR3 DNA sequence: TGCGCCAGCAGCTTGGGGGCCAGGGGGGATGAGCAGTTCTTC. This gives the protein CASSLGARGDEQFF.

This chain uses TRBV7-8 with TRBJ2-5, with 12 bases aligning to TRBD2. In germline, CDR1 is SGHVS, CDR2 FQNEAQ. The CDR3 runs to 18 residues. V lost 5 bases and J lost 2; bases outside the gene matches: 12. The CDR3 protein is CASSLRVLLAGGQETQYF. In nucleotides, the CDR3 is TGTGCCAGCAGCCTACGCGTGCTACTAGCGGGGGGTCAAGAGACCCAGTACTTC. Together with reference TRBV7-8 and TRBJ2-5, the CDR3 gives the full variable domain: GAGVSQSPRYKVAKRGQDVALRCDPISGHVSLFWYQQALGQGPEFLTYFQNEAQLDKSGLPSDRFFAERPEGSVSTLKIQRTQQEDSAVYLCASSLRVLLAGGQETQYFGPGTRLLVL.

The chain joins TRBV7-2 to TRBJ2-5; D call uncertain. Trimming left V 5 bases short and J 1 base short, with 5 bases between. Germline assignment: CDR1 SGHTA and CDR2 FQGNSA. CDR3 length equals 12 residues. The CDR3 loop reads CASSLLQETQYF. The DNA for the CDR3 is TGTGCCAGCAGCCTCCTCCAAGAGACCCAGTACTTC.

The chain links TRBV30 to TRBJ1-1; D not resolved. Trimming left V 0 bases short and J 1 base short, with 12 bases between. The CDR3 extends over 15 amino acids. CDR1 GTSNPN and CDR2 SVGIG come from the germline V gene (reference sequence). The CDR3 sequence is CAWSVLLGGNTEAFF. CDR3 nucleotides: TGTGCCTGGAGTGTACTGCTCGGCGGGAACACTGAAGCTTTCTTT.

The CDR3 DNA follows: TGTGCCAGCAGTTTTCCGGGTAGACCCAACAAGTTCTTC. Amino acid sequence: CASSFPGRPNKFF. The rearrangement joins TRBV12-3 or TRBV12-4 to TRBJ2-1; D is uncertain. V was cut by 3 bases and J by 14 bases, with 17 bases left in between. This CDR3 region has 13 residues.

This chain uses TRBV5-6 with TRBJ1-4; 9 bases are shared with TRBD1. CDR3 length: 14 residues. CDR1 is SGHDT and CDR2 is YYEEEE in the germline V gene. Unmatched junction bases numbered 8, after V lost 4 bases and J lost 10 bases. The CDR3 DNA reads TGTGCCAGCAGCCCGGACAGGGGAGAGGGAAAACTGTTTTTT. Protein sequence: CASSPDRGEGKLFF.